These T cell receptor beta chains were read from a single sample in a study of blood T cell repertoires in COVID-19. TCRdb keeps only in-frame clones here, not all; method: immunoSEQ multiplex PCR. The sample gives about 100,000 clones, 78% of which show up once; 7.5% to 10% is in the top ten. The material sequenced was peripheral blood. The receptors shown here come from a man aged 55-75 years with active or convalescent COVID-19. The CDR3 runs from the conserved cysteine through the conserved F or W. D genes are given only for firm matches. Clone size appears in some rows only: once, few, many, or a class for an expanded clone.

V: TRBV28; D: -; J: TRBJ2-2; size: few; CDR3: CASSPRGTGELFF; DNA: TGTGCCAGCAGCCCCAGAGGCACCGGGGAGCTGTTTTTT
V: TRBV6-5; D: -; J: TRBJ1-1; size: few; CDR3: CASSYSRTANTEAFF; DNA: TGTGCCAGCAGTTACTCCCGGACAGCGAACACTGAAGCTTTCTTT
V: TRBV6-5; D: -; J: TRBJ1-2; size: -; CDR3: CASSYSQGTYGYTF; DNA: TGTGCCAGCAGCTATAGCCAGGGGACCTATGGCTACACCTTC
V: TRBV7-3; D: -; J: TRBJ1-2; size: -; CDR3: CASSLGQLSNYGYTF; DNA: TGTGCCAGCAGCTTAGGGCAGCTTTCTAACTATGGCTACACCTTC
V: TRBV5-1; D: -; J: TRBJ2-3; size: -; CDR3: CASSQSIAASTDTQYF; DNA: TGCGCCAGCAGCCAATCCATAGCGGCTAGCACAGATACGCAGTATTTT
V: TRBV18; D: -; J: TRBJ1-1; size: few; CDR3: CASSGEYVGTEAFF; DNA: TGTGCCAGCTCAGGGGAGTATGTGGGCACTGAAGCTTTCTTT
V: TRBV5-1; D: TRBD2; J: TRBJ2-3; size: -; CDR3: CASSLEGGRVSDTQYF; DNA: TGCGCCAGCAGCTTGGAGGGCGGGAGGGTCTCAGATACGCAGTATTTT
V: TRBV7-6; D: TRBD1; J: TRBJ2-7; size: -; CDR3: CASSLFLGTGYYEQYF; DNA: TGTGCCAGCAGCTTATTCCTCGGGACAGGGTACTACGAGCAGTACTTC
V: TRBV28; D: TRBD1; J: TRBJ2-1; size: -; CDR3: CASSHWTGGAYNEQFF; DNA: TGTGCCAGCAGTCATTGGACAGGGGGCGCTTACAATGAGCAGTTCTTC
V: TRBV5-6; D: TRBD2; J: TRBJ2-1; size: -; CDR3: CASSRGLAGYQDHEQFF; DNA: TGTGCCAGCAGCCGGGGGCTAGCGGGTTACCAAGACCATGAGCAGTTCTTC
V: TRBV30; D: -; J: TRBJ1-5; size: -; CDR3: CAWSVWQFNQPQHF; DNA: TGTGCCTGGAGTGTCTGGCAGTTCAATCAGCCCCAGCATTTT
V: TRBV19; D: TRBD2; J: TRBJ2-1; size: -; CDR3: CASSGGKVREAYNEQFF; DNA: TGTGCCAGTAGTGGGGGGAAGGTTCGGGAGGCCTACAATGAGCAGTTCTTC
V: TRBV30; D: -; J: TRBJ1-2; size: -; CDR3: CAWSVSGTINYGYTF; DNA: TGTGCCTGGAGTGTATCAGGCACGATTAACTATGGCTACACCTTC
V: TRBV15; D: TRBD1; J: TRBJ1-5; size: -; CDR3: CATSRLDRANQPQHF; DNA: TGTGCCACCAGCAGGTTGGACAGGGCCAATCAGCCCCAGCATTTT
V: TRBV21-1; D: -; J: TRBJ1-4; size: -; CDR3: CASSKGRHMGRTNEKLFF; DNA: TGTGCCAGCAGCAAAGGCCGCCATATGGGGCGGACTAATGAAAAACTGTTTTTT
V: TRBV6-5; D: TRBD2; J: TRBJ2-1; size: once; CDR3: CASSYSTSRLYNEQFF; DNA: TGTGCCAGCAGTTACTCGACTAGCCGATTGTACAATGAGCAGTTCTTC
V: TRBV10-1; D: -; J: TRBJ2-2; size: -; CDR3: CAGQGTVNTGELFF; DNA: TGCGCCGGGCAAGGGACTGTTAACACCGGGGAGCTGTTTTTT
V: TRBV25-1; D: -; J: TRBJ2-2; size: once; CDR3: CASKLAILNTGELFF; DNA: TGTGCCAGCAAACTAGCCATTTTAAACACCGGGGAGCTGTTTTTT
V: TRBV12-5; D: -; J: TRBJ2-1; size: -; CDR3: CASGLVQTGSSYNEQFF; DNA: TGTGCTAGTGGTTTGGTACAAACAGGGAGCTCCTACAATGAGCAGTTCTTC
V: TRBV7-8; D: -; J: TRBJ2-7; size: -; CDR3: CASSLRAGYEQYF; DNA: TGTGCCAGCAGCTTACGCGCTGGTTACGAGCAGTACTTC
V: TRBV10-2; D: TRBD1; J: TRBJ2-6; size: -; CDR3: CASSGAQGASGANVLTF; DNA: TGCGCCAGCAGTGGTGCACAGGGGGCCTCTGGGGCCAACGTCCTGACTTTC
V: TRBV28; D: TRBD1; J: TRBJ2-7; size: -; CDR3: CASSLSGQGYEQYF; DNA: TGTGCCAGCAGTTTATCGGGACAGGGCTACGAGCAGTACTTC
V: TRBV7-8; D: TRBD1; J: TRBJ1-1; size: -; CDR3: CASSLDRANTEAFF; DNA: TGTGCCAGCAGCTTGGACAGGGCGAACACTGAAGCTTTCTTT
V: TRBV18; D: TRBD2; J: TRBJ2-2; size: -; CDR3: CASSPLRASGVTGELFF; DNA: TGTGCCAGCTCACCCCTAAGGGCTAGCGGAGTTACCGGGGAGCTGTTTTTT
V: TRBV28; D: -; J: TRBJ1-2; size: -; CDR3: CASREISYGYTF; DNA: TGTGCCAGCAGGGAGATTTCCTATGGCTACACCTTC
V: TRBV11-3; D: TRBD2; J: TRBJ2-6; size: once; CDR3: CASAGGPGANVLTF; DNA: TGTGCCAGCGCGGGGGGACCTGGGGCCAACGTCCTGACTTTC
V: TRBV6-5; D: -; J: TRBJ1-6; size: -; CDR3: CASSPREGSPLHF; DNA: TGTGCCAGCAGTCCAAGGGAGGGGTCACCCCTCCACTTT
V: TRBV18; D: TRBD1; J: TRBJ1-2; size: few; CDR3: CASSLGTGASGYTF; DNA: TGTGCCAGCTCGCTCGGGACAGGGGCGTCTGGCTACACCTTC
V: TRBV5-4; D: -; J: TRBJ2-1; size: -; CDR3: CASSAVNEQFF; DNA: TGTGCCAGCAGCGCAGTCAATGAGCAGTTCTTC
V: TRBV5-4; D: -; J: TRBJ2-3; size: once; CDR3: CASSLGGTDTQYF; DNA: TGTGCCAGCAGCTTGGGAGGCACAGATACGCAGTATTTT
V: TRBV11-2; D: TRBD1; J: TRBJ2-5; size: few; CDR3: CASSRQGVETQYF; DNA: TGTGCCAGCAGCAGACAGGGCGTTGAGACCCAGTACTTC
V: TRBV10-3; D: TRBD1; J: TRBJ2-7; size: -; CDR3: CAISEQGAGEQYF; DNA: TGTGCCATCAGTGAACAGGGGGCGGGGGAGCAGTACTTC
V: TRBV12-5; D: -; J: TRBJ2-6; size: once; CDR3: CASAHDSSGANVLTF; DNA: TGTGCTAGTGCCCACGACAGCTCTGGGGCCAACGTCCTGACTTTC
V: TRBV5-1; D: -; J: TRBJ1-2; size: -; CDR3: CASSLSRGPVDGYTF; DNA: TGCGCCAGCAGCTTGTCGAGAGGCCCGGTTGATGGCTACACCTTC
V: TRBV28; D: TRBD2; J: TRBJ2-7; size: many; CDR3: CASSLASGGSYEQYF; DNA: TGTGCCAGCAGTTTGGCTAGCGGGGGCTCCTACGAGCAGTACTTC
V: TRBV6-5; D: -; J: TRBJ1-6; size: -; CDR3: CASSYSRGRNSPLHF; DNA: TGTGCCAGCAGTTACTCAAGGGGTAGGAATTCACCCCTCCACTTT
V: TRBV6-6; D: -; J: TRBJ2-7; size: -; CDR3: CASSYSSGGGEQYF; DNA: TGTGCCAGCAGTTACTCGAGTGGGGGCGGCGAGCAGTACTTC
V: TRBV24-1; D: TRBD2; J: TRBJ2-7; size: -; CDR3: CATSPGRAHSEQYF; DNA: TGTGCCACCAGCCCCGGGAGGGCACACTCCGAGCAGTACTTC
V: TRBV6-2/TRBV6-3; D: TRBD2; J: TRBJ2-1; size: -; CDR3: CASSPLGSGNPSVKYNEQFF; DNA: TGTGCCAGCAGTCCCCTGGGTAGCGGGAACCCTTCGGTAAAGTATAATGAGCAGTTCTTC
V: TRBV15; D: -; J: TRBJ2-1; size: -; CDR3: CATGWQFF; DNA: TGTGCCACCGGCTGGCAGTTCTTC
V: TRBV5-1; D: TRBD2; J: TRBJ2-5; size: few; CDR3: CASSLNQRELETQYF; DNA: TGCGCCAGCAGCTTGAACCAGCGGGAATTGGAGACCCAGTACTTC
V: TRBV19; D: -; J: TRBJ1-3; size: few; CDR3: CASSRQTIGNTIYF; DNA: TGTGCCAGCTCACGACAGACGATAGGAAACACCATATATTTT
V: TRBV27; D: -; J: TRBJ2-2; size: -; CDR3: CASSRRYTGELFF; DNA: TGTGCCAGCAGCCGGAGGTACACCGGGGAGCTGTTTTTT
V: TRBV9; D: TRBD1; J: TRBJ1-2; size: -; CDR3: CASRVEGAPPNEIYGYTF; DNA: TGTGCCAGCAGAGTTGAGGGGGCGCCCCCCAATGAAATCTATGGCTACACCTTC
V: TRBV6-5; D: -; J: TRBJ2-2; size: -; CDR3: CASSYTPRPNTGELFF; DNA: TGTGCCAGCAGTTATACCCCTAGACCGAACACCGGGGAGCTGTTTTTT
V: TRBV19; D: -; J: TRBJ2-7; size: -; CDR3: CASANRVSYEQYF; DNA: TGTGCCAGTGCCAATAGAGTTTCCTACGAGCAGTACTTC
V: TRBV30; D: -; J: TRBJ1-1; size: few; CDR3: CAWNHRWRDPEAFF; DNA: TGTGCCTGGAACCATAGGTGGAGGGATCCCGAAGCTTTCTTT
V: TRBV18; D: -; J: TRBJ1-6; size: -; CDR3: CASSRESNNSPLHF; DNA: TGTGCCAGCTCACGAGAGTCAAATAATTCACCCCTCCACTTT
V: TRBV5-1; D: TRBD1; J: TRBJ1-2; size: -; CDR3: CASSSPDREYGYTF; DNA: TGCGCCAGCAGCTCCCCCGACAGGGAGTATGGCTACACCTTC
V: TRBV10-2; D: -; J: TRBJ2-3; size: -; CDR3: CASSESRGLLSQQYF; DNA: TGCGCCAGCAGTGAGTCCAGAGGCCTCCTTTCCCAGCAGTATTTT
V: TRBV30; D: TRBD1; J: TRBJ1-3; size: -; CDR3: CAWSRTGRENTIYF; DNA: TGTGCCTGGAGTAGGACAGGGAGGGAAAACACCATATATTTT
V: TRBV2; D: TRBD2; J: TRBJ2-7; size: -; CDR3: CASSSGLGLYEQYF; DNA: TGTGCCAGCAGCTCCGGACTAGGTCTCTACGAGCAGTACTTC
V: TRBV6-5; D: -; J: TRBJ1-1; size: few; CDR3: CASQGNTEAFF; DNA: TGTGCCAGCCAGGGGAACACTGAAGCTTTCTTT
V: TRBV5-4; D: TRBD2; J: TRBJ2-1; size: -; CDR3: CASSSRGLAADEQFF; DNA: TGTGCCAGCAGCTCCCGGGGACTAGCGGCTGATGAGCAGTTCTTC
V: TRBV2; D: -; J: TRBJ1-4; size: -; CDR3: CPPLVRTEVATNEKLFF; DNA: TGTCCACCCCTAGTGAGGACTGAGGTGGCAACTAATGAAAAACTGTTTTTT